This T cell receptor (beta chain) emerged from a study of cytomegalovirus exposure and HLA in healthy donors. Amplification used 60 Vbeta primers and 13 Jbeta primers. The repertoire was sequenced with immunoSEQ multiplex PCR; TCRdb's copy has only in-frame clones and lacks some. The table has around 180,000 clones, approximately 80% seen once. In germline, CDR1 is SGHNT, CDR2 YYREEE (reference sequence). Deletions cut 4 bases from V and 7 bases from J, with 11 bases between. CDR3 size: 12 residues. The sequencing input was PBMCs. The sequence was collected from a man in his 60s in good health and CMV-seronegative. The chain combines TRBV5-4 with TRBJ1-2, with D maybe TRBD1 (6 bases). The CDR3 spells CASSEGGGGYTF. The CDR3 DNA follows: TGTGCCAGCAGCGAAGGGGGTGGTGGCTACACCTTC.